These T cell receptor beta chains were read from a single sample in a study of identical twins. TCRdb itself ran the 5' RACE reads through MiXCR, one entry per CDR3 protein. Of some 1,600,000 distinct CDR3 sequences in the sample, less than 35% are singletons; the top ten hold 0.25% to 0.3%. The sample comprised cord blood. Receptor source: a newborn girl in good health. Each CDR3 is given without its conserved first and last residue. Clone size is shown for a subset of rows, as once, few, many or a class of expanded clone.

>.|TRBJ2-3|TRBV20-1
SAQRWSSGTPDTQY
>few|TRBJ2-5|TRBV7-6
ASSLWVQREVGQETQY
>few|TRBJ2-4|TRBV5-5
ASSAATQKNIQY
>once|TRBJ1-6|TRBV20-1
SAIERTGESSPLH
>.|TRBJ2-3|TRBV20-1
SARDFSSTDTQY
>.|TRBJ2-7|TRBV12-3/TRBV12-4
ASTPGQGDYEQY
>many|TRBJ1-5|TRBV19
ASSIGNQPQH
>.|TRBJ1-5|TRBV12-3/TRBV12-4
ASSLEVGQPQH
>.|TRBJ2-2|TRBV4-2
ASSQPYTGELF
>.|TRBJ1-4|TRBV27
ASARFPNEKLF
>few|TRBJ1-1|TRBV20-1
SANHRGQNTEAF
>.|TRBJ2-3|TRBV7-9
ASSSQDRTTDTQY
>many|TRBJ2-3|TRBV4-1
ASSRTGTVRDTQY
>many|TRBJ1-1|TRBV5-1
ASSLGGVNTEAF
>.|TRBJ2-4|TRBV28
ASSLNLEGRLAKNIQY
>.|TRBJ2-7|TRBV20-1
SARDYGTSGNSYEQY
>many|TRBJ2-7|TRBV9
ASSISQGYEQY
>.|TRBJ2-5|TRBV29-1
SVVAASETQY
>.|TRBJ2-4|TRBV28
ASSFHGTEKNIQY
>few|TRBJ2-7|TRBV7-2
ASSLAVYNEQY
>.|.|TRBV4-1
ASSQEPSVSYNEQY
>.|TRBJ1-6|TRBV2
ASRDRVYNSPLH
>.|TRBJ1-5|TRBV20-1
SARVDGGLGQPQH
>.|TRBJ2-7|TRBV7-9
ASCWTSKNEQY
>.|TRBJ2-5|TRBV5-1
ASSIKQREGLYEQY
>.|TRBJ1-1|TRBV20-1
SASPTWTVMNTEAF
>.|TRBJ2-1|TRBV27
ASGPRLASEQF
>.|TRBJ2-5|TRBV12-3/TRBV12-4
ASSHSRRLEGLQGTQY
>few|TRBJ2-5|TRBV12-3/TRBV12-4
ASSLFWGGPQETQY
>.|TRBJ2-2|TRBV6-6
ASSYRVGETGELF
>few|TRBJ1-2|TRBV20-1
SARWTAPYGYT
>.|TRBJ1-4|TRBV18
ASPPPPGEKLF
>once|TRBJ1-6|TRBV18
ASSPRDRDSPLH
>few|TRBJ2-1|TRBV25-1
ASSGPFLAGKYNEQF
>.|TRBJ2-3|TRBV4-1
ASSQPDRARTDTQY
>.|TRBJ1-5|TRBV14
ASSQRQGWGNQPQH
>.|TRBJ1-2|TRBV15
DTSRDGKGGNYGYT
>few|TRBJ2-1|TRBV11-2
ASTSLVHEQF
>.|TRBJ1-1|TRBV27
ASSLSPTPILYTEAF
>.|TRBJ1-3|TRBV12-3/TRBV12-4
ASSLALGGSSGNTIY
>.|TRBJ2-3|TRBV28
ASSMTGQGTHDTQY
>many|TRBJ2-7|TRBV28
ASSGGALPLSYEQY
>.|TRBJ2-5|TRBV7-7
ASSLARLDRETQY
>.|TRBJ2-5|TRBV9
ASSGGYKTYGQY
>few|TRBJ2-1|TRBV6-5
ASSYFQRGRYNEQF
>many|TRBJ1-2|TRBV24-1
ATSDGYGYT
>few|TRBJ2-5|TRBV2
ASSEASGQETQY
>many|TRBJ2-3|TRBV12-3/TRBV12-4
ASSLDGGADTQY